This T cell receptor (beta chain) came from a study of PD-L1 blockade in urothelial cancer. Profiled with immunoSEQ multiplex PCR; TCRdb holds only in-frame clones, not every one. Among 100,000 to 150,000 clones, roughly 86% were seen once, and the ten largest hold 2.4%. The ends were cut back, 4 bases at V and 5 bases at J, with 14 bases in the middle. The CDR3 totals 14 residues. CDR1 is SEHNR, CDR2 FQNEAQ, per germline (reference sequence). Time point reported: peripheral blood 6 weeks after treatment start. This TCR derives from a man aged 50 to 59 with urothelial cancer. The chain is built from TRBV7-9 and TRBJ1-1; possible D gene TRBD1, 5 bases. Sequenced material: PBMCs, taken around atezolizumab (anti-PD-L1) treatment. The CDR3 coding sequence is TGTGCCAGCAGCTCACGGGGGGGTAGAACTGAAGCTTTCTTT. Encoded protein: CASSSRGGRTEAFF.